What follows are 17 T cell receptor beta chains derived from one specimen sequenced in a study of glioma-infiltrating T cells. Using RNA template, CDR3s of TCR alpha and beta were amplified with iRepertoire arm-PCR. Via MiXCR, TCRdb re-called the multiplex PCR reads, giving one row per CDR3 protein. The table includes about 180,000 distinct CDR3 sequences, approximately 40% detected once. The sequenced material came from glioma tissue, nonneoplastic brain tissue, or PBMCs (not recorded which). Source of these receptors: a human donor with low-grade glioma or glioblastoma, undergoing nonglioma brain surgery, or in good health (not recorded which).

At least ten counts were recorded for this clonotype. The chain couples TRBV18 to TRBJ2-3, with 10 bases matching TRBD2. The CDR3 is made up of 16 amino acids. Trimming removed 0 bases from V and 4 bases from J; junction bases left unmatched: 4. The germline CDR1 and CDR2 sequences are KGHSH and LQKENI. The CDR3 DNA reads as TGTGCCAGCTCACCACCGGGACTAGCGAGCGCAGATACGCAGTATTTT. It yields the protein CASSPPGLASADTQYF.

Worth noting for this clonotype: At one end the junction does not follow the germline gene, possibly because of a read error. The chain is built from TRBV18 and TRBJ2-1; D gene uncertain. The CDR3 contains 13 residues. The germline V gene has CDR1 KGHSH and CDR2 LQKENI. The CDR3 nucleotides read TGTGCCAGCTCACGCGATCAAGGTTATGAGAAGTTCTTC. This encodes CASSRDQGYEKFF.

Worth noting for this clonotype: A much more abundant neighbour one base away suggests this may be a read error. The chain is built from TRBV20-1 and TRBJ2-6; D call uncertain. CDR1 and CDR2 from the germline V gene are DFQATT and SNEGSKA (reference sequence). The CDR3 consists of 16 residues. Trimming left V 4 bases short and J 4 bases short, with 17 bases between. The CDR3: CSANTISYSGANVLTF. CDR3 DNA: TGCAGTGCTAACACTATTTCATATTCAGGGGCCAACGTCCTGACTTTC.

There are a few counts of this clonotype. This chain links TRBV29-1 with TRBJ1-2, with D possibly matching TRBD1 (6 bases). V lost 1 base and J 8 bases, leaving 14 bases between the germline ends. CDR3 length: 13 amino acids. CDR1 is SQVTM, CDR2 ANQGSEA, per germline. For the CDR3, the DNA is TGCAGCGTTGAAGCCCAGGGGCAGTGGGGCTACACCTTC. This sequence encodes CSVEAQGQWGYTF.

A note on this clonotype: An end of the junction does not agree with germline; a read error may underlie this. The rearrangement uses TRBV4-1 and TRBJ1-2; D remains unclear. The CDR3 is made up of 15 amino acids. Germline V gene lookup returns CDR1 MGHRA and CDR2 YSYEKL. This CDR3 reads CASSEESEANYGYTF. The DNA for the CDR3 is TGCGCCAGCAGCGAAGAGTCGGAAGCTAACTATGGCTACACCTTC.

On this clonotype itself: This may be a read error, as it is one base from a much larger clone. The CDR3 bases are TGTGCCAGCAGCCTACGGACAGGGATGGATGGCTACACCTTC. It encodes CASSLRTGMDGYTF. The rearrangement uses TRBV5-4 and TRBJ1-2; 8 nucleotides align to TRBD1. V shed 4 bases and J 6 bases; nucleotides not matched to a gene: 8. Germline loops: CDR1 SGHNT, CDR2 YYREEE (reference sequence). This CDR3 is built from 14 residues.

V is TRBV3-1 and J is TRBJ1-2, with a tentative D call TRBD1 (5 bases). Trimming stripped 3 bases from V and 6 bases from J, with 11 bases between. The CDR3 is 13 residues long. Germline lookup yields CDR1 LGHDT and CDR2 YNNKEL (reference sequence). This CDR3 reads CASSHGGAHGYTF. The DNA of the CDR3 is TGTGCCAGCAGCCATGGAGGGGCCCATGGCTACACCTTC.

As regards this clonotype: A single base separates this from a much larger clone, so it may be a read error. The conserved phenylalanine or tryptophan is not found at the CDR3 terminus, so this likely reflects a read error. V gene TRBV6-6 combines with J gene TRBJ2-5, with 13 bases that match TRBD2. The V segment lost 0 bases and the J segment 1 base; nucleotides outside the gene matches: 5. This CDR3 is 18 amino acids long. Germline V gives CDR1 MNHNY, CDR2 SVGAGI (reference sequence). Here the CDR3 DNA reads TGTGCCAGCAGTTACTCCGGACTAGCGGGAGTTTTCCAAGAGACCCAGTACCTC. It codes for CASSYSGLAGVFQETQYL.

This clonotype was counted ten times or more. This sequence joins TRBV6-6 and TRBJ2-2; D unclear. Trimming took off 2 bases at V and 3 bases at J, with 4 bases between the two ends. Germline assignment: CDR1 MNHNY and CDR2 SVGAGI (reference sequence). The CDR3 sequence is 13 residues long. CDR3 nucleotides: TGTGCCAGCAGTTACGGGGACACCGGGGAGCTGTTTTTT. Protein: CASSYGDTGELFF.

The rearrangement links TRBV6-2 or TRBV6-3 to TRBJ2-1; D may be TRBD1 or TRBD2 (5 bases each). CDR1 and CDR2 (germline): MNHEY, SVGEGT. V dropped 2 bases and J dropped 5 bases, with 16 bases sitting between them. The CDR3 is 16 amino acids. CDR3 sequence reads: CASSYLYGDGDNEQFF. The CDR3 region has the DNA TGTGCCAGCAGTTACCTTTACGGGGACGGGGACAATGAGCAGTTCTTC.

J is TRBJ2-1 and V is TRBV27; D is uncertain. The ends were cut back, 4 bases at V and 5 bases at J, with 12 bases in the middle. Germline CDR1 MNHEY, CDR2 SMNVEV (reference sequence). The CDR3 covers 14 residues. The CDR3 loop is CASSSTLGNNEQFF. CDR3 in DNA: TGTGCCAGCAGTTCGACGTTAGGGAACAATGAGCAGTTCTTC.

The sample holds a few counts of this clonotype. The rearrangement joins TRBV12-3 or TRBV12-4 to TRBJ1-1, with 9 positions matching TRBD1. V shed 5 bases, J shed 10 bases, and the junction held 8 bases outside the gene matches. The CDR3 runs 13 residues. The CDR3 DNA reads TGTGCCAGCAGTACCTCCCCGGGACAGGGAGCTTTCTTT. Its translation is CASSTSPGQGAFF.

About this clonotype itself: A much larger clonotype is one base distant, so this may be a read error. Likely a read error: the CDR3 ends without its conserved phenylalanine or tryptophan. V gene TRBV25-1 combines with J gene TRBJ1-2; TRBD1 matches at 10 bases. V was pared by 5 bases and J by 7 bases, with 10 bases of the junction left unmatched. Germline CDR1 reads MGHDK; CDR2 reads SYGVNS. This CDR3 has 15 residues. In DNA, the CDR3 is TGTGCCAGCAGTCCCCCGGGACAGGGGTGGACTGGCTACACCTTA. This codes for CASSPPGQGWTGYTL.

This clonotype was found many times. V is TRBV20-1 and J is TRBJ2-7; 7 bases line up with TRBD2. CDR3 size: 15 residues. Germline V gene sequence: CDR1 DFQATT, CDR2 SNEGSKA (reference sequence). The V and J ends lost 2 bases and 0 bases, in that order; junction bases with no gene match: 7. For the CDR3, the DNA is TGCAGTGCTAGATCCCCAGCGGGGAGCTCCTACGAGCAGTACTTC. It encodes CSARSPAGSSYEQYF.

Ten or more counts support this clonotype. This chain joins TRBV4-1 and TRBJ1-1, with D uncertain. Trimming shortened V by 1 base and J by 0 bases, and 9 bases separated the two germline ends. The CDR3 covers 15 residues. Germline CDR1 reads MGHRA; CDR2 reads YSYEKL. In DNA, the CDR3 is TGCGCCAGCAGCCAAGTTGGGATCATGAACACTGAAGCTTTCTTT. It yields the protein CASSQVGIMNTEAFF.

This clonotype was counted many times. The chain has TRBV7-8 and TRBJ2-3, with D uncertain. The CDR3 is 14 amino acids. Germline V gene data show CDR1 as SGHVS and CDR2 as FQNEAQ. V shed 4 bases and J shed 4 bases, with 12 bases lying between them. CDR3 sequence: CASSSFSGSDTQYF. The CDR3 nucleotides are TGTGCCAGCAGCTCCTTTAGTGGGTCAGATACGCAGTATTTT.

The chain recombines TRBV2 with TRBJ1-4, with a possible D match to TRBD1 (5 bases). Germline CDR1 SNHLY, CDR2 FYNNEI. Trimming removed 6 bases from V and 8 bases from J, with 13 bases in between. The CDR3 spans 13 residues. CDR3 coding DNA: TGTGCCAGCAGCCTCGCCAAGGGGGAAAAACTGTTTTTT. This codes for CASSLAKGEKLFF.